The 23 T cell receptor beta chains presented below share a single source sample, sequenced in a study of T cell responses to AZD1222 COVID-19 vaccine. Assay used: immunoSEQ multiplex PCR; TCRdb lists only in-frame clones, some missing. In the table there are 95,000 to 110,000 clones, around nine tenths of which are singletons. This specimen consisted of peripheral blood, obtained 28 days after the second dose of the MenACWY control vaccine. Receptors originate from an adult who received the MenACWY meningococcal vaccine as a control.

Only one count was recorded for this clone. The CDR3 DNA reads TGCGCCAGCAGCTTGGGGCTAGCGACCGAGCAGTACTTC. This sequence encodes CASSLGLATEQYF. The chain carries TRBV5-1 and TRBJ2-7; D is perhaps TRBD2 (6 bases). V was cut by 0 bases and J by 6 bases, with 10 bases left in between. The V gene's germline CDR1 is SGHRS and CDR2 YFSETQ. The CDR3 contains 13 residues.

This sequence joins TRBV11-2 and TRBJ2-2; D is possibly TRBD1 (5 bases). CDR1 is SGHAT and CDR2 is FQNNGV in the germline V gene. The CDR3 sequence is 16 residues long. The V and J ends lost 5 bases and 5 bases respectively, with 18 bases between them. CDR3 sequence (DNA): TGTGCCAGCAGCGTAGGGGTTCGCTTTTCAACCGGGGAGCTGTTTTTT. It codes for CASSVGVRFSTGELFF.

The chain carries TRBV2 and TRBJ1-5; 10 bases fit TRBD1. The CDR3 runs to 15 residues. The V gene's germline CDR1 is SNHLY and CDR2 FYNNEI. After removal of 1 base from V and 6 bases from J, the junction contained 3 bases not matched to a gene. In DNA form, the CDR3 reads TGTGCCAGCAGTGAAGGATGGGACAGGGGTCAGCCCCAGCATTTT. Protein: CASSEGWDRGQPQHF.

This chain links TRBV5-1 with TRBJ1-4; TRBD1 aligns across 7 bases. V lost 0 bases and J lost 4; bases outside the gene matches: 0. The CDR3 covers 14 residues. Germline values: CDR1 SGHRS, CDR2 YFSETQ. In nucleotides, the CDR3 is TGCGCCAGCAGCTTGGGGGACAGTAATGAAAAACTGTTTTTT. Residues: CASSLGDSNEKLFF. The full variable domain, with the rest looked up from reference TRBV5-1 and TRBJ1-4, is KAGVTQTPRYLIKTRGQQVTLSCSPISGHRSVSWYQQTPGQGLQFLFEYFSETQRNKGNFPGRFSGRQFSNSRSEMNVSTLELGDSALYLCASSLGDSNEKLFFGSGTQLSVL.

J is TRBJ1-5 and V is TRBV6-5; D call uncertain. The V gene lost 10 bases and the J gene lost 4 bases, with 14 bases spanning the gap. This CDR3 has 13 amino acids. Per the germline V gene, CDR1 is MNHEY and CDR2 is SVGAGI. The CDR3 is CATLGSLNQPQHF. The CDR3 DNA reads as TGTGCCACCCTAGGGTCCTTAAATCAGCCCCAGCATTTT.

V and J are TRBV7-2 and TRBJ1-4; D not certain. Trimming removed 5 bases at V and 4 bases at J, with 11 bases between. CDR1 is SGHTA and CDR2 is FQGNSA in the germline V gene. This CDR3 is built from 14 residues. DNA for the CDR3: TGTGCCAGCAGCGACAACCGCGGTAATGAAAAACTGTTTTTT. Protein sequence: CASSDNRGNEKLFF. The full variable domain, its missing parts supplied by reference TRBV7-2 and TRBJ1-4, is GAGVSQSPSNKVTEKGKDVELRCDPISGHTALYWYRQSLGQGLEFLIYFQGNSAPDKSGLPSDRFSAERTGGSVSTLTIQRTQQEDSAVYLCASSDNRGNEKLFFGSGTQLSVL.

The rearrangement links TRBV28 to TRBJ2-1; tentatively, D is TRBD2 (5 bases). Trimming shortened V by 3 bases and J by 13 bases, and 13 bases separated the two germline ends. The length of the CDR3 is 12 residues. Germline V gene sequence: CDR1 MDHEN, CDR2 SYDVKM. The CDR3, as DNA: TGTGCCAGCAGTTTTAGGGTCGGGAATCAGTTCTTC. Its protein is CASSFRVGNQFF.

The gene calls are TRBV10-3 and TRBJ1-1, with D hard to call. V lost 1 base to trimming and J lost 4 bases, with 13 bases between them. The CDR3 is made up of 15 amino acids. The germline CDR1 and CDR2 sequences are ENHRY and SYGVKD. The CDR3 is CAISELLGDTTEAFF. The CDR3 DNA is TGTGCCATCAGTGAGTTACTCGGTGATACCACTGAAGCTTTCTTT.

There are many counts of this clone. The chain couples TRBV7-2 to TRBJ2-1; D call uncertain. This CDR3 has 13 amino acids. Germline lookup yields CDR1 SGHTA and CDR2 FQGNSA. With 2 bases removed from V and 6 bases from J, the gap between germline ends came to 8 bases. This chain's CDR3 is CASSLHVVNEQFF. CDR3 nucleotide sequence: TGTGCCAGCAGCTTACATGTGGTCAATGAGCAGTTCTTC.

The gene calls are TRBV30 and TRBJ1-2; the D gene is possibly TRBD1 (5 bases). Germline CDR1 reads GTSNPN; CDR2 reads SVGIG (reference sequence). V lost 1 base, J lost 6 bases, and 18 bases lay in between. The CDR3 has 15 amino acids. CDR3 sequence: CAWSGEQVPAHGYTF. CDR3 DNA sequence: TGTGCCTGGAGTGGCGAACAGGTTCCAGCTCATGGCTACACCTTC. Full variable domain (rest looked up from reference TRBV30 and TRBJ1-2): SQTIHQWPATLVQPVGSPLSLECTVEGTSNPNLYWYRQAAGRGLQLLFYSVGIGQISSEVPQNLSASRPQDRQFILSSKKLLLSDSGFYLCAWSGEQVPAHGYTFGSGTRLTVV.

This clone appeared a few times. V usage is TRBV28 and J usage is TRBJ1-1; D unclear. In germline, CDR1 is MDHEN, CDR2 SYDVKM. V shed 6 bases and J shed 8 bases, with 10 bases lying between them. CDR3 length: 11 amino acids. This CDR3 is CASRLLTEAFF. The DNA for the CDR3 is TGTGCCAGCAGGTTGCTGACGGAAGCTTTCTTT.

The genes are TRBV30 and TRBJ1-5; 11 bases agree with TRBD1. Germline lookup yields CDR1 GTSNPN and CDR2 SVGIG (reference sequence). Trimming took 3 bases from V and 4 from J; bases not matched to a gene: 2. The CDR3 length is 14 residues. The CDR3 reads CAWRGTGGNQPQHF. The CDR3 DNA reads TGTGCCTGGAGAGGGACAGGGGGGAATCAGCCCCAGCATTTT. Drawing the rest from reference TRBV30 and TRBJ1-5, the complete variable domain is SQTIHQWPATLVQPVGSPLSLECTVEGTSNPNLYWYRQAAGRGLQLLFYSVGIGQISSEVPQNLSASRPQDRQFILSSKKLLLSDSGFYLCAWRGTGGNQPQHFGDGTRLSIL.

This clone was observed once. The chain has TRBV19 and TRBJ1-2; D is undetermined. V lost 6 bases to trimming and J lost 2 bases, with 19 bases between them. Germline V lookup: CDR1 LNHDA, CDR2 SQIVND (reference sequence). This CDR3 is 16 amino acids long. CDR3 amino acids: CASSHPTAYLNYGYTF. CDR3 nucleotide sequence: TGTGCCAGTAGCCATCCAACAGCGTACCTAAACTATGGCTACACCTTC.

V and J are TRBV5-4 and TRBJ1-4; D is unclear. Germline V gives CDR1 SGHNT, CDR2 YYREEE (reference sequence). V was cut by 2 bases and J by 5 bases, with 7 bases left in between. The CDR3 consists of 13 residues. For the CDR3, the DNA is TGTGCCAGCAGCTTCGGTCTGAATGAAAAACTGTTTTTT. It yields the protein CASSFGLNEKLFF.

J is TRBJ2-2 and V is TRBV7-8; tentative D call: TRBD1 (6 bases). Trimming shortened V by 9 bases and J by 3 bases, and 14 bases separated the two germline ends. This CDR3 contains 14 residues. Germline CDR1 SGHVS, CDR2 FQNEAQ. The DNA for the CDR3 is TGTGCCAGTCAGGTACAGGGCGACACCGGGGAGCTGTTTTTT. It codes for CASQVQGDTGELFF.

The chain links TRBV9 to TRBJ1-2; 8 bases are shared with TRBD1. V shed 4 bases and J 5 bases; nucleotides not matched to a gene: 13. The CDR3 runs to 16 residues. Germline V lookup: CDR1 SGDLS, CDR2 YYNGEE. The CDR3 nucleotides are TGTGCCAGCAGCCTAGAACAGGGGGACTTTCGGTATGGCTACACCTTC. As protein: CASSLEQGDFRYGYTF.

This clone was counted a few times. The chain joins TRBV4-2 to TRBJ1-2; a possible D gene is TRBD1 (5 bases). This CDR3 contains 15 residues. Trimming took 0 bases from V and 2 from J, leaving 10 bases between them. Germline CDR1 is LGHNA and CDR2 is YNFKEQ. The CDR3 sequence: CASSQDGAKNYGYTF. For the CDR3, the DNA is TGTGCCAGCAGCCAAGATGGGGCGAAGAACTATGGCTACACCTTC.

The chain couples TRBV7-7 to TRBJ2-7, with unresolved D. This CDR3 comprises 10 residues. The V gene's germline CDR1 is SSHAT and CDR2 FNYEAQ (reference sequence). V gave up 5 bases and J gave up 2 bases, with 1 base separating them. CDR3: CASSTYEQYF. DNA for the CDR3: TGTGCCAGCAGCACCTACGAGCAGTACTTC.

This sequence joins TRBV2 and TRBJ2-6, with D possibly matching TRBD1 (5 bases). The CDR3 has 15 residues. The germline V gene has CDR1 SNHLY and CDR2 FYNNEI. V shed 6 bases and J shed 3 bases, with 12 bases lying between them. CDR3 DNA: TGTGCCAGCAGCATCCAGGGTGGTGGGGCCAACGTCCTGACTTTC. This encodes CASSIQGGGANVLTF.

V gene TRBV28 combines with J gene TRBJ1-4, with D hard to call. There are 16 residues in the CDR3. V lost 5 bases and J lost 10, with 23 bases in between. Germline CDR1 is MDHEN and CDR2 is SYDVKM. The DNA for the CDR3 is TGTGCCAGCAGTCTCTACCTCATTCCCCCTGAAGGAAAACTGTTTTTT. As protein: CASSLYLIPPEGKLFF. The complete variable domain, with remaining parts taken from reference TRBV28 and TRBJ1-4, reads DVKVTQSSRYLVKRTGEKVFLECVQDMDHENMFWYRQDPGLGLRLIYFSYDVKMKEKGDIPEGYSVSREKKERFSLILESASTNQTSMYLCASSLYLIPPEGKLFFGSGTQLSVL.

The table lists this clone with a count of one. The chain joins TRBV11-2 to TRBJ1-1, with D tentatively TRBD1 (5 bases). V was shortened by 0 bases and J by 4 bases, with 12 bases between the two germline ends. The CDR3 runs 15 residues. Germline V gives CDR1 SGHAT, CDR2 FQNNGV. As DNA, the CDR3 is TGTGCCAGCAGCTTAGAAAGGGGTTTGATCACTGAAGCTTTCTTT. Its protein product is CASSLERGLITEAFF.

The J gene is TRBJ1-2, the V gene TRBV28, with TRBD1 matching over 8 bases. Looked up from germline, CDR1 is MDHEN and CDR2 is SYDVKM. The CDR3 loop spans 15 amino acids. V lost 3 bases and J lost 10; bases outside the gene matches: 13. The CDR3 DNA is TGTGCCAGCAGTTTCTCAGGGGGCGCGAAATATCACTACACCTTC. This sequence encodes CASSFSGGAKYHYTF.

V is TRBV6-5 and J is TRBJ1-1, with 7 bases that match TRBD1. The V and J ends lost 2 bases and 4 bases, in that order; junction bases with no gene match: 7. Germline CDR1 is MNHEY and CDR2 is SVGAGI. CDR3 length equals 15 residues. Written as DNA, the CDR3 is TGTGCCAGCAGTTACCACCCCGACAGGGCCACTGAAGCTTTCTTT. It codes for CASSYHPDRATEAFF.